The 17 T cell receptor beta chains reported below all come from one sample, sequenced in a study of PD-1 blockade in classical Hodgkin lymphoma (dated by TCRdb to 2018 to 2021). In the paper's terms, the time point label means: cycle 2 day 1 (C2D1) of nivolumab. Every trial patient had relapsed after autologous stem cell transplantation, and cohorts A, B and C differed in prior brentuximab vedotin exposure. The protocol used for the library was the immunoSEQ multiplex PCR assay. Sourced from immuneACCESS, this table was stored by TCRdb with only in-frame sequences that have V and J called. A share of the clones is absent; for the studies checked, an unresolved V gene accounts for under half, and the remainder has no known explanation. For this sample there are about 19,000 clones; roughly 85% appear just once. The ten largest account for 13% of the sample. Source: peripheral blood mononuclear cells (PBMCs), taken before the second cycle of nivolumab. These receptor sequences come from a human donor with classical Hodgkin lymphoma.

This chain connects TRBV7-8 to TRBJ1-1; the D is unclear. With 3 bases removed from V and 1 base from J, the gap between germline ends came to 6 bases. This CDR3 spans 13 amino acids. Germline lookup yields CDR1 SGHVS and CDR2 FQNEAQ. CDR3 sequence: CASSLAGNTEAFF. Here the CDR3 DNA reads TGTGCCAGCAGCTTGGCAGGGAACACTGAAGCTTTCTTT.

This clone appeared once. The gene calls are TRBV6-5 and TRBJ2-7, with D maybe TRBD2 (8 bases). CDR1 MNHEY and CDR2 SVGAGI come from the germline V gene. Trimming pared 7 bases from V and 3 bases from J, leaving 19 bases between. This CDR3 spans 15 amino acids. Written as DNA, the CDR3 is TGTGCCAGCACACCAGGGGGAGCGGGGGACTACGAGCAGTACTTC. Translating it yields CASTPGGAGDYEQYF.

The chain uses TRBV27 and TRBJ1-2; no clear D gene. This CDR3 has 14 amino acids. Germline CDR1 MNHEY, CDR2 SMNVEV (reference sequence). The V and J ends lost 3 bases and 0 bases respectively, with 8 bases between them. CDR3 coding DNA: TGTGCCAGCAGTTTTGGCCCAACTAACTATGGCTACACCTTC. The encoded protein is CASSFGPTNYGYTF.

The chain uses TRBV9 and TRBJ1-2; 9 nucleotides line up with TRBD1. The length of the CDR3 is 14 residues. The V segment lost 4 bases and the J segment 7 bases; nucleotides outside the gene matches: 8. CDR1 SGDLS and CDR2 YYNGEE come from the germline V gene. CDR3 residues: CASSPWDRVGGYTF. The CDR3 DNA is TGTGCCAGCAGCCCGTGGGACAGGGTAGGTGGCTACACCTTC.

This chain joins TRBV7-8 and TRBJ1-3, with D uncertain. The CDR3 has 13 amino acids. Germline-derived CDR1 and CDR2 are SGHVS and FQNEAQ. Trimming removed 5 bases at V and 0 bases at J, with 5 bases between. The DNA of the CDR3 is TGTGCCAGCAGCCTAAACTCTGGAAACACCATATATTTT. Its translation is CASSLNSGNTIYF.

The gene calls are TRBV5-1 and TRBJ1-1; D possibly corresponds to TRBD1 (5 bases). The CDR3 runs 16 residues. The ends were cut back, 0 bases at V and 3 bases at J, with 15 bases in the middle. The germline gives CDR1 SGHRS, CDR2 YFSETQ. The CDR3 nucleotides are TGCGCCAGCAGCTTGGACGGCTATCAGGGCTACACTGAAGCTTTCTTT. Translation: CASSLDGYQGYTEAFF.

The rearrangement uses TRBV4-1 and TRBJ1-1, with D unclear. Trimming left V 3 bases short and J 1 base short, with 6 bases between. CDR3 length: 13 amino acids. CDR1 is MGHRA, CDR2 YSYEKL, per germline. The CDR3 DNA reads TGCGCCAGCAGCCACAAGCCGAACACTGAAGCTTTCTTT. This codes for CASSHKPNTEAFF.

Written as DNA, the CDR3 is TGTGCCAGTAGTATCTGGACAGGGGAAAGCAATCAGCCCCAGCATTTT. Translated: CASSIWTGESNQPQHF. This rearrangement joins TRBV19 to TRBJ1-5; 9 bases are shared with TRBD1. This CDR3 comprises 16 residues. Losses at the gene ends were 3 bases for V and 1 base for J; bases not matched to a gene: 4. Germline assignment: CDR1 LNHDA and CDR2 SQIVND (reference sequence).

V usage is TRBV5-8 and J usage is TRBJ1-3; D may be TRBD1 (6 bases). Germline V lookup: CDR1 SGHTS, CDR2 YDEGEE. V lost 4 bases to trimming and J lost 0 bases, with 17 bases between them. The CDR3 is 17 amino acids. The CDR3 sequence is CASSRSRGASSGNTIYF. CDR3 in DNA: TGTGCCAGCAGCCGGTCGCGGGGGGCGTCCTCTGGAAACACCATATATTTT.

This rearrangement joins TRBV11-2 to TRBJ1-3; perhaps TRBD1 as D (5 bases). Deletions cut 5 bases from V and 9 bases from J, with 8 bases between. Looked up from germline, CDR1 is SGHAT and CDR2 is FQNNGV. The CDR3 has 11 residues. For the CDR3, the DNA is TGTGCCAGCAGCCGGGACGGCACCATATATTTT. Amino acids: CASSRDGTIYF.

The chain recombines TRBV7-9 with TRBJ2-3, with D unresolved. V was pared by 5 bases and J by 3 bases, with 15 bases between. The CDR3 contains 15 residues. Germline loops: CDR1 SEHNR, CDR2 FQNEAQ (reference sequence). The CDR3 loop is CASSARSGQTDTQYF. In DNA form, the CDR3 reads TGTGCCAGCAGCGCCCGTAGTGGTCAGACAGATACGCAGTATTTT.

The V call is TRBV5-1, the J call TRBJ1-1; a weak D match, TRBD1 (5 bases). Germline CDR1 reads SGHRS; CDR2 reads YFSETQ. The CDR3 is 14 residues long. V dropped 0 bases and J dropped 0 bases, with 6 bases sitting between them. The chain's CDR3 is CASSLGGVNTEAFF. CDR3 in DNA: TGCGCCAGCAGCTTGGGAGGGGTGAACACTGAAGCTTTCTTT. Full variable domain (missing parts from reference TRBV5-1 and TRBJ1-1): KAGVTQTPRYLIKTRGQQVTLSCSPISGHRSVSWYQQTPGQGLQFLFEYFSETQRNKGNFPGRFSGRQFSNSRSEMNVSTLELGDSALYLCASSLGGVNTEAFFGQGTRLTVV.

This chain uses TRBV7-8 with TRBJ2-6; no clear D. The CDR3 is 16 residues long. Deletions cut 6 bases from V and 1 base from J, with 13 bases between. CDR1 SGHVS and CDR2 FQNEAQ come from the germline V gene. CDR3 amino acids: CASSFGSSSGANVLTF. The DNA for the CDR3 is TGTGCCAGCAGTTTCGGGTCTTCATCTGGGGCCAACGTCCTGACTTTC.

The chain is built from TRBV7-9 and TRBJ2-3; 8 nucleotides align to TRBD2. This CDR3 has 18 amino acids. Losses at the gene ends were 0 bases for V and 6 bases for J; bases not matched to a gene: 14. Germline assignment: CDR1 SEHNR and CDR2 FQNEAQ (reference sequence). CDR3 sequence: CASSLALIPGGPTDTQYF. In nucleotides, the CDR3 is TGTGCCAGCAGCTTAGCGCTAATTCCGGGGGGGCCGACCGATACGCAGTATTTT.

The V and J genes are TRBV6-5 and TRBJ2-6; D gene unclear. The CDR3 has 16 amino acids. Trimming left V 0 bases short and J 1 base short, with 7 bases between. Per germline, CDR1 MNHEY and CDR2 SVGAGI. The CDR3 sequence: CASSYSLSSGANVLTF. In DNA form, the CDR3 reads TGTGCCAGCAGTTACTCCCTAAGTTCTGGGGCCAACGTCCTGACTTTC.

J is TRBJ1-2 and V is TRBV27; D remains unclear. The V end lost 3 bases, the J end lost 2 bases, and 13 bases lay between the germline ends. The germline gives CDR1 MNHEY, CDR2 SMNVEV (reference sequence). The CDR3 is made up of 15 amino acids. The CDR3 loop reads CASSFQNDGNYGYTF. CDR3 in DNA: TGTGCCAGCAGTTTTCAAAACGATGGGAACTATGGCTACACCTTC.

In nucleotides, the CDR3 is TGCGCCAGCAGCGGAGGGACAGCAATCTATGGCTACACCTTC. Translation gives CASSGGTAIYGYTF. The chain is built from TRBV5-1 and TRBJ1-2, with 7 nucleotides matching TRBD1. Germline V gene lookup returns CDR1 SGHRS and CDR2 YFSETQ. This CDR3 is built from 14 residues. Unmatched junction bases numbered 7, after V lost 4 bases and J lost 4 bases.